The sequence of this TCR beta chain was determined in a study of blood T cell repertoires in COVID-19. Study overall: The samples span acute and convalescent COVID-19 from the United States, Italy and Spain. T cells, B-cell-depleted T cells, or PBMCs supplied cDNA or gDNA.

Original processing notes: The assay estimated nucleated cells by amplifying reference gene primers. The method was immunoSEQ multiplex PCR; TCRdb's version includes in-frame clones alone and lacks a portion of them. From that table come the V and J calls and clone size; the DNA was used to work out D and trimming. The sample consists of fewer than 200,000 clones, roughly 90% of them appearing once. Germline V lookup: CDR1 LNHDA, CDR2 SQIVND (reference sequence). The CDR3 consists of 16 residues. V lost 6 bases and J lost 2, with 17 bases in between. The receptor's source is a man in his 60s with acute or convalescent COVID-19. What was sequenced was peripheral blood. The chain recombines TRBV19 with TRBJ1-3; the D gene is possibly TRBD1 (5 bases). CDR3 coding DNA: TGTGCCAGTAGACCTGCGGGGGAAAGGGCTGGAAACACCATATATTTT. It specifies CASRPAGERAGNTIYF.